These 17 T cell receptor beta chains were all obtained from the same sample, sequenced in a study of control samples from healthy donors and cancer patients. The method was immunoSEQ multiplex PCR; TCRdb's version includes in-frame clones alone and lacks a portion of them. Of roughly 69,000 clones in the sample, about 90% were seen once. Sequences were obtained from PBMCs. The source is a woman aged 45 to 65 with head and neck cancer.

The gene calls are TRBV30 and TRBJ1-2; D gene uncertain. In germline, CDR1 is GTSNPN, CDR2 SVGIG (reference sequence). V was pared by 1 base and J by 4 bases, with 13 bases between. This CDR3 is built from 14 residues. This CDR3 is CAWSARAGIYGYTF. The CDR3 nucleotides are TGTGCCTGGAGTGCACGGGCTGGTATCTATGGCTACACCTTC.

The CDR3 spells CASTLGGRRTEAFF. For the CDR3, the DNA is TGTGCCAGCACTCTAGGGGGGCGCCGGACTGAAGCTTTCTTT. The V and J genes are TRBV7-2 and TRBJ1-1, with D possibly matching TRBD1 (6 bases). Trimming took 7 bases from V and 5 from J, leaving 17 bases between them. The CDR3 extends over 14 amino acids. Per germline, CDR1 SGHTA and CDR2 FQGNSA. The full variable domain, with the rest looked up from reference TRBV7-2 and TRBJ1-1, is GAGVSQSPSNKVTEKGKDVELRCDPISGHTALYWYRQSLGQGLEFLIYFQGNSAPDKSGLPSDRFSAERTGGSVSTLTIQRTQQEDSAVYLCASTLGGRRTEAFFGQGTRLTVV.

The rearrangement uses TRBV18 and TRBJ1-4; 10 bases match TRBD1. This CDR3 is built from 13 residues. CDR1 and CDR2 (germline): KGHSH, LQKENI. V shed 8 bases, J shed 8 bases, and the junction held 5 bases outside the gene matches. CDR3 coding DNA: TGTGCCAGCCTCGGGACAGGGGACGAAAAACTGTTTTTT. It yields the protein CASLGTGDEKLFF.

The rearrangement joins TRBV7-9 to TRBJ1-2; D ambiguous. CDR1 is SEHNR and CDR2 is FQNEAQ in the germline V gene (reference sequence). V dropped 0 bases and J dropped 2 bases, with 4 bases sitting between them. This CDR3 contains 13 residues. The chain's CDR3 is CASSLATNYGYTF. The CDR3 DNA is TGTGCCAGCAGCTTAGCAACAAACTATGGCTACACCTTC. The full variable domain, its missing parts supplied by reference TRBV7-9 and TRBJ1-2, is DTGVSQNPRHKITKRGQNVTFRCDPISEHNRLYWYRQTLGQGPEFLTYFQNEAQLEKSRLLSDRFSAERPKGSFSTLEIQRTEQGDSAMYLCASSLATNYGYTFGSGTRLTVV.

The chain joins TRBV7-6 to TRBJ1-1; 7 bases are shared with TRBD1. J was trimmed by 6 bases and V by 5 bases; bases with no gene match: 9. Germline V gives CDR1 SGHVS, CDR2 FNYEAQ. This CDR3 contains 14 residues. The DNA of the CDR3 is TGTGCCAGCAGCCCCGATGACAGGGTGTCTGAAGCTTTCTTT. This sequence encodes CASSPDDRVSEAFF.

The chain is built from TRBV29-1 and TRBJ1-2; D uncertain. Per germline, CDR1 SQVTM and CDR2 ANQGSEA. V was cut by 4 bases and J by 0 bases, with 12 bases left in between. The CDR3 is 14 residues long. Here the CDR3 reads CSVGGSNPNYGYTF. For the CDR3, the DNA is TGCAGCGTTGGAGGTTCAAACCCTAACTATGGCTACACCTTC.

This clone turned up a few times. The chain links TRBV5-4 to TRBJ2-5; the D gene is possibly TRBD2 (6 bases). CDR1 and CDR2 (germline): SGHNT, YYREEE (reference sequence). V lost 5 bases and J 4 bases, leaving 15 bases between the germline ends. The CDR3 is 14 residues long. The CDR3 nucleotides read TGTGCCAGCAGTTACGGGGGAGCGTCAGAGACCCAGTACTTC. Its translation is CASSYGGASETQYF.

This chain connects TRBV7-9 to TRBJ1-2; 11 nucleotides match TRBD1. V gave up 9 bases and J gave up 2 bases; unmatched junction bases: 11. The CDR3 is made up of 16 amino acids. The V gene's germline CDR1 is SEHNR and CDR2 FQNEAQ (reference sequence). The CDR3 DNA follows: TGTGCCAGTCACGGGGACAGGGGGACGGAAAACTATGGCTACACCTTC. It yields the protein CASHGDRGTENYGYTF.

This clone has just one count. This rearrangement joins TRBV6-5 to TRBJ1-5; maybe TRBD1 (6 bases). Between the trimmed V and J ends, which lost 6 bases and 9 bases, there was a span of 21 bases. The length of the CDR3 is 15 residues. The germline CDR1 and CDR2 sequences are MNHEY and SVGAGI. CDR3 sequence reads: CASRPTLGTPRPQHF. CDR3 coding DNA: TGTGCCAGCAGACCCACTCTCGGGACACCTCGGCCCCAGCATTTT.

V gene TRBV5-5 combines with J gene TRBJ2-3, with TRBD2 as a possible D gene (6 bases). V shed 4 bases and J shed 3 bases, with 12 bases lying between them. The V gene's germline CDR1 is SGHKS and CDR2 YYEKEE (reference sequence). The CDR3 is 14 residues long. The CDR3 coding sequence is TGTGCCAGCAGCCTCGATGGGACTACAGATACGCAGTATTTT. This gives the protein CASSLDGTTDTQYF.

For the CDR3, the DNA is TGTGCCATCAGTGAAGGACAGGGATATGGCTACACCTTC. Its protein is CAISEGQGYGYTF. This chain uses TRBV10-3 with TRBJ1-2; 8 bases fit TRBD1. CDR1 ENHRY and CDR2 SYGVKD come from the germline V gene. The J segment lost 5 bases and the V segment lost 3 bases, leaving 2 bases of the junction unmatched. CDR3 size: 13 residues.

The V gene is TRBV5-1, the J gene TRBJ2-5; TRBD1 might be the D (6 bases). This CDR3 region has 13 residues. CDR1 and CDR2 from the germline V gene are SGHRS and YFSETQ. Trimming removed 3 bases at V and 5 bases at J, with 11 bases between. The CDR3 loop reads CASSSQGRETQYF. The CDR3 DNA is TGCGCCAGCAGCTCACAGGGACGTGAGACCCAGTACTTC.

This chain joins TRBV7-3 and TRBJ2-1; 11 bases fit TRBD2. V shed 3 bases, J shed 4 bases, and the junction held 2 bases outside the gene matches. Germline loops: CDR1 SGHTA, CDR2 FQGTGA. The CDR3 runs 15 residues. Here the CDR3 reads CASSLGTSGYNEQFF. The CDR3 region has the DNA TGTGCCAGCAGCTTGGGGACTAGCGGATACAATGAGCAGTTCTTC.

This chain uses TRBV28 with TRBJ2-1; 8 nucleotides match TRBD2. Per germline, CDR1 MDHEN and CDR2 SYDVKM. V shed 3 bases, J shed 2 bases, and the junction held 3 bases outside the gene matches. The CDR3 has 15 amino acids. CDR3 nucleotides: TGTGCCAGCAGTTTCCGGGGGGGTACCTACAATGAGCAGTTCTTC. Its protein product is CASSFRGGTYNEQFF.

A single count supports this clone. The V and J genes are TRBV7-9 and TRBJ1-2; D is uncertain. V was clipped by 5 bases and J by 1 base, with 8 bases between them. Germline V gene lookup returns CDR1 SEHNR and CDR2 FQNEAQ (reference sequence). This CDR3 has 13 amino acids. The CDR3 spells CASSPSSNYGYTF. CDR3 DNA sequence: TGTGCCAGCAGCCCCTCCAGTAACTATGGCTACACCTTC.

The chain is built from TRBV7-2 and TRBJ2-5; TRBD2 agrees at 7 bases. V was pared by 5 bases and J by 1 base, with 7 bases of the junction left unmatched. The CDR3 spans 15 residues. Germline V CDR1 and CDR2: SGHTA, FQGNSA. Here the CDR3 DNA reads TGTGCCAGCAGCGGGGGGGTGTTTCCCCAAGAGACCCAGTACTTC. Translation gives CASSGGVFPQETQYF.

The rearrangement joins TRBV6-2 or TRBV6-3 to TRBJ2-3, with 7 bases identical to TRBD1. The V gene's germline CDR1 is MNHEY and CDR2 SVGEGT. This CDR3 region has 14 residues. With 6 bases clipped from V and 6 bases from J, the junction kept 9 bases outside the gene matches. The chain's CDR3 is CASSQQGNRDTQYF. The CDR3 DNA reads TGTGCCAGCAGCCAACAGGGGAACAGGGATACGCAGTATTTT.